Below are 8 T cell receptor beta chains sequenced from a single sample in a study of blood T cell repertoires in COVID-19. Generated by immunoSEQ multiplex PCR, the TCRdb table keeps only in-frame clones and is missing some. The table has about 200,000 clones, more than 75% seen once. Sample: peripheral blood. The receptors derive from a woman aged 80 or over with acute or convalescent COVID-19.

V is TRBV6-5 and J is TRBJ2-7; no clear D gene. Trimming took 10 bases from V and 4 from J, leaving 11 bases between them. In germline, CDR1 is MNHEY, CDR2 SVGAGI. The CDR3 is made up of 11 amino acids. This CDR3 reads CATPQTYEQYF. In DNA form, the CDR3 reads TGTGCCACCCCTCAAACATACGAGCAGTACTTC.

CDR3: CASSYGLGSGQPQHF. CDR3 DNA sequence: TGTGCCAGCAGTTATGGGTTAGGTTCAGGACAGCCCCAGCATTTT. The chain carries TRBV7-2 and TRBJ1-5; D gene uncertain. Germline CDR1 and CDR2: SGHTA and FQGNSA. V gave up 6 bases and J gave up 7 bases, with 19 bases separating them. The CDR3 consists of 15 residues.

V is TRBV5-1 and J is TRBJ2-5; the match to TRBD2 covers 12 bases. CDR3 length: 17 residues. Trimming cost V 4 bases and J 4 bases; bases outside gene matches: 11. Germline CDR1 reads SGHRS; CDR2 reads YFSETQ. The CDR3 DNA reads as TGCGCCAGCAGCCGGAAGAGACTAGCGGGAGTCCCAGAGACCCAGTACTTC. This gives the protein CASSRKRLAGVPETQYF.

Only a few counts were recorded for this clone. CDR3 bases: TGTGCCAGCAGCCAACCTAACACGGGGACCCAGTACTTC. This codes for CASSQPNTGTQYF. This rearrangement joins TRBV16 to TRBJ2-5; no definite D call. There are 13 residues in the CDR3. Looked up from germline, CDR1 is KGHSY and CDR2 is FQNENV. Trimming left V 2 bases short and J 7 bases short, with 11 bases between.

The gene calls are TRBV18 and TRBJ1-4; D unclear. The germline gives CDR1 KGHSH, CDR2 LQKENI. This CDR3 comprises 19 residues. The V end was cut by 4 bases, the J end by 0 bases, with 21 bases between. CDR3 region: CASSLREGSGIATNEKLFF. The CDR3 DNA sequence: TGTGCCAGCTCACTGAGGGAAGGCAGCGGAATAGCAACTAATGAAAAACTGTTTTTT.

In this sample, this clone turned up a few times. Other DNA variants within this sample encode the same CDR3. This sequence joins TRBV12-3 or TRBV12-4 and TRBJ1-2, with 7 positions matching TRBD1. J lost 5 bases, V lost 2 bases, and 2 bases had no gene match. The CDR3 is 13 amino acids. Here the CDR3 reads CASSLSGGYGYTF. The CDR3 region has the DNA TGTGCCAGCAGTTTATCAGGGGGATATGGCTACACCTTC.

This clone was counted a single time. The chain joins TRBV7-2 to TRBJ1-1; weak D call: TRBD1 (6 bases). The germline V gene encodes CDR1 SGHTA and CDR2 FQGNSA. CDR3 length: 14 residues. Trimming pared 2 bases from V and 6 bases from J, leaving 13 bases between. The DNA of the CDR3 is TGTGCCAGCAGCTTATATCAACAGGGTCCTGAAGCTTTCTTT. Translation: CASSLYQQGPEAFF.

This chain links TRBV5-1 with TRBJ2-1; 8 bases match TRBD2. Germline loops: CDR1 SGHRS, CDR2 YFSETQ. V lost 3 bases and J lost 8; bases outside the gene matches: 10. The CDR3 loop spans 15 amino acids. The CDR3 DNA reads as TGCGCCAGCAGCTCCTTTTCGACTAGCGAAGATGAGCAGTTCTTC. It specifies CASSSFSTSEDEQFF. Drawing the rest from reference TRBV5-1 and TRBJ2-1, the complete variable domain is KAGVTQTPRYLIKTRGQQVTLSCSPISGHRSVSWYQQTPGQGLQFLFEYFSETQRNKGNFPGRFSGRQFSNSRSEMNVSTLELGDSALYLCASSSFSTSEDEQFFGPGTRLTVL.